What follows is one TCR beta chain and its context. The antigen is undetermined. This CDR3 contains 13 residues. CDR1 is SQVTM, CDR2 ANQGSEA, per germline. V was trimmed by 2 bases and J by 8 bases, leaving 15 bases between them. Investigators took RNA and DNA out together from 20-30 mg of unsorted bulk tissue. None of the patients had received treatment, and all had chronic HBV infection. Total RNA amounting to roughly 450 ng was the source from which TCR beta cDNA was made with a constant-region primer. A slightly modified ARM-PCR protocol with three nested multiplex PCR rounds produced these TCR beta libraries. The two initial PCR rounds, approximately 10 cycles each, used TRBV1-TRBV30 forward and C-beta reverse primers. Via MiXCR, TCRdb re-called the multiplex PCR reads, giving one row per CDR3 protein. The data contain 100,000 to 150,000 distinct CDR3 sequences, 64% of them singletons. The data stem from a study of tumor-infiltrating lymphocytes in primary liver carcinoma.

Study-wide results and limits: Tumor-adjacent and tumor-blood pairs shared a smaller degree of overlap than tumor region pairs. Only about 7.5-24% of top clones were detected in each of the five tumor regions.

The receptor was isolated from a woman aged 55-70 years with primary liver carcinoma and hepatitis B virus infection. V gene TRBV29-1 combines with J gene TRBJ1-2; possible D gene TRBD1, 5 bases. Input material: liver tumor tissue from sampling region 3. Described subset: tumor region T3, left-lateral pole. The CDR3 sequence: CSVERVGRDGYTF. As DNA, the CDR3 is TGCAGCGTTGAAAGGGTAGGGAGGGACGGCTACACCTTC.